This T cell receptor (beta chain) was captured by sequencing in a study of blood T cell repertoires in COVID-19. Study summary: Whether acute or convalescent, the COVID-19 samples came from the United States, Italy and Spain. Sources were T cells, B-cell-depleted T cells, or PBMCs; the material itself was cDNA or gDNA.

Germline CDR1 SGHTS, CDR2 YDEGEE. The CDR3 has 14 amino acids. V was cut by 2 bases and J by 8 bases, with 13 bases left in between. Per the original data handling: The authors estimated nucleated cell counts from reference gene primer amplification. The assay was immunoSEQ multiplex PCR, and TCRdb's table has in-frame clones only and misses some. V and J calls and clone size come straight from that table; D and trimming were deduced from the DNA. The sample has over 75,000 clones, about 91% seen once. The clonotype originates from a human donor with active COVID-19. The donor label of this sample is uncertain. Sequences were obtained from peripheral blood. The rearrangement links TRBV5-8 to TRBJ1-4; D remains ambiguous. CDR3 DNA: TGTGCCAGCAGCTTAGACCCACTGAGGGAAAAACTGTTTTTT. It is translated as CASSLDPLREKLFF.